This T cell receptor (beta chain) was retrieved from a study of beta chain features in type 1 diabetes. In the study overall: Age and gender were similar between patients and healthy donors, as were cell yields.

The CDR3 is made up of 13 amino acids. Trimming cost V 6 bases and J 5 bases, with 14 bases left between them. CDR1 and CDR2 (germline): SQVTM, ANQGSEA. Expressed TCRB transcripts were sequenced after all isolated RNA was converted to cDNA. Regulatory, naive and central memory T cell samples averaged approximately 3.3 million reads. Assay used: immunoSEQ multiplex PCR; TCRdb lists only in-frame clones, some missing. The data contain approximately 600,000 clones, about an eighth of them seen just once; the ten biggest clones take up 0.09% to 0.15%. The study, taken as a whole, reports: Insertions at VDJ junctions were less frequent in type 1 diabetes patients. These patients also deleted more nucleotides at the same junctions. The study found moderately but significantly shorter TCRB CDR3s in all four CD4+ subsets of Type 1 diabetes patients. The naive, central memory and Treg TCRB repertoires looked more alike in patients than they did in healthy donors.

For this clone: As yet, its antigen is unknown.

Sequenced sample: naive CD4+ T cells from blood. The origin of this receptor is a man aged 25 to 45 with type 1 diabetes. The chain is built from TRBV29-1 and TRBJ1-5; no definite D call. The CDR3 nucleotides are TGCAGCGTGGCGGGCACCACTGATCAGCCCCAGCATTTT. Translated, it gives CSVAGTTDQPQHF.